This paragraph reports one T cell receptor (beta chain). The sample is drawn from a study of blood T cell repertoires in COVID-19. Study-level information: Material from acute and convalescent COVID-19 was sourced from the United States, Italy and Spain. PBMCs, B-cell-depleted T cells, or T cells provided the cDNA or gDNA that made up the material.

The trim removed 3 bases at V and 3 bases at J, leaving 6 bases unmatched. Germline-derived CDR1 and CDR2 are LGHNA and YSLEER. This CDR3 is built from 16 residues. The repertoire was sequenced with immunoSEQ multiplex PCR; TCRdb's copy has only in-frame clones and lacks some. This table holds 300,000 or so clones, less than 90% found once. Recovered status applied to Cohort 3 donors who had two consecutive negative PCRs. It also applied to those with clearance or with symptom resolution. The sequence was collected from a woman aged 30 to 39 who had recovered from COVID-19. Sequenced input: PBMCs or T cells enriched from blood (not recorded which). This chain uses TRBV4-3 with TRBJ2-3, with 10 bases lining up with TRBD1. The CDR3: CASSQTPGQGTDTQYF. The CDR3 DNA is TGCGCCAGCAGCCAGACTCCGGGACAGGGGACAGATACGCAGTATTTT.